This is a list of T cell receptor beta chains from one sample in a study of blood T cell repertoires in COVID-19. The protocol was immunoSEQ multiplex PCR, while the TCRdb copy is restricted to in-frame clones and leaves out a portion. This sample has 200,000 to 250,000 clones, with 70% to 90% found just once. The sequenced material came from peripheral blood. The receptors derive from a man aged 45-65 years who had recovered from COVID-19. CDR3s include the opening cysteine and the closing phenylalanine or tryptophan. Each record gives: J gene, D gene, V gene, clone size, CDR3 protein, CDR3 DNA. D genes are given only for firm matches. Only some rows state a clone size, as once, few, many or a class for expanded clones.

TRBJ2-3,.,TRBV9,.,CASSVTAGSSTDTQYF,TGTGCCAGCAGCGTTACCGCGGGATCTAGCACAGATACGCAGTATTTT
TRBJ2-7,TRBD2,TRBV6-5,.,CASSYSGLAGAYEQYF,TGTGCCAGCAGTTACTCGGGACTAGCGGGAGCCTACGAGCAGTACTTC
TRBJ2-2,.,TRBV29-1,.,CSVDPQGNTGELFF,TGCAGCGTTGACCCTCAGGGTAACACCGGGGAGCTGTTTTTT
TRBJ2-1,TRBD2,TRBV28,.,CASSLLAGVYNEQFF,TGTGCCAGCAGTTTACTAGCGGGAGTTTACAATGAGCAGTTCTTC
TRBJ2-1,TRBD1,TRBV19,once,CASRPGQGVNEQFF,TGTGCCAGTAGGCCGGGACAGGGAGTTAATGAGCAGTTCTTC
TRBJ1-2,TRBD1,TRBV27,.,CASSLSQGDYYGYTF,TGTGCCAGCAGTTTATCACAGGGGGACTACTATGGCTACACCTTC
TRBJ2-1,TRBD1,TRBV4-1,.,CASSQVRDRGWLFF,TGCGCCAGCAGCCAAGTCCGAGACAGGGGGTGGTTGTTCTTC
TRBJ2-7,TRBD2,TRBV5-1,.,CASSSQILAGGYEQYF,TGCGCCAGCAGCTCCCAGATTCTAGCGGGAGGCTACGAGCAGTACTTC
TRBJ2-1,TRBD2,TRBV19,.,CASSIEAGVREQFF,TGTGCCAGTAGTATAGAGGCGGGAGTAAGAGAGCAGTTCTTC
TRBJ2-7,TRBD2,TRBV18,.,CASSPSMSGSSYEQYF,TGTGCCAGCTCACCATCGATGAGCGGGAGCTCCTACGAGCAGTACTTC
TRBJ1-1,.,TRBV3-1/TRBV3-2,.,CASSQVGRAGQAFF,TGTGCCAGCAGCCAAGTCGGTAGGGCGGGCCAAGCTTTCTTT
TRBJ1-2,.,TRBV4-1,few,CASSQLTVRYGYTF,TGCGCCAGCAGCCAACTAACTGTCCGCTATGGCTACACCTTC
TRBJ2-1,.,TRBV21-1,.,CAGLAGGSGQFF,TGTGCCGGACTAGCGGGAGGTTCAGGGCAGTTCTTC
TRBJ1-1,TRBD1,TRBV7-8,.,CASSSWTGGLNTEAFF,TGTGCCAGCAGCTCCTGGACAGGGGGCCTGAACACTGAAGCTTTCTTT
TRBJ2-7,.,TRBV28,.,CASSFLNEQYF,TGTGCCAGCAGTTTCTTAAACGAGCAGTACTTC
TRBJ2-5,.,TRBV5-4,.,CASSPNQETQYF,TGTGCCAGCAGCCCTAATCAAGAGACCCAGTACTTC
TRBJ1-5,.,TRBV18,.,CASSPSVAVGVGQPQHF,TGTGCCAGCTCACCAAGTGTCGCTGTCGGGGTTGGGCAGCCCCAGCATTTT
TRBJ2-1,TRBD2,TRBV24-1,.,CATSEGTSGSSRYNEQFF,TGTGCCACCAGTGAGGGGACTAGCGGGAGCAGTCGCTACAATGAGCAGTTCTTC
TRBJ2-7,.,TRBV6-5,.,CASSSAYEQYF,TGTGCCAGCAGCTCCGCCTACGAGCAGTACTTC
TRBJ2-7,.,TRBV28,few,CASSFGVSYEQYF,TGTGCCAGCAGTTTCGGGGTTTCCTACGAGCAGTACTTC
TRBJ2-3,TRBD1,TRBV4-1,.,CASSRSGGSSTDTQYF,TGCGCCAGCAGCCGCTCAGGGGGTTCCAGCACAGATACGCAGTATTTT
TRBJ2-7,TRBD2,TRBV4-2,.,CASSLGLAGGRYEQYF,TGTGCCAGCAGCCTAGGACTAGCGGGAGGTAGGTACGAGCAGTACTTC
TRBJ2-1,TRBD2,TRBV28,.,CASSRASGRAGEQFF,TGTGCCAGCAGCCGGGCTAGCGGGAGGGCCGGTGAGCAGTTCTTC
TRBJ1-2,TRBD1,TRBV9,few,CASSGGQGIYGYTF,TGTGCCAGCAGCGGGGGACAGGGGATCTATGGCTACACCTTC
TRBJ1-5,TRBD1,TRBV28,.,CASSEQGRQRNQPQHF,TGTGCCAGCAGCGAACAGGGGAGGCAACGGAACCAGCCCCAGCATTTT
TRBJ2-1,.,TRBV10-3,once,CAISESMAGTYNEQFF,TGTGCCATCAGTGAGTCTATGGCGGGGACCTACAATGAGCAGTTCTTC
TRBJ1-2,.,TRBV30,.,CAWSGQGYGYTF,TGTGCCTGGAGTGGCCAGGGGTATGGCTACACCTTC
TRBJ2-7,TRBD2,TRBV27,.,CASSSWGAGEQYF,TGTGCCAGCAGTTCATGGGGAGCGGGAGAGCAGTACTTC
TRBJ2-4,TRBD2,TRBV13,.,CASSSFGLAEWNIQYF,TGTGCCAGCAGCTCCTTCGGACTAGCGGAGTGGAACATTCAGTACTTC
TRBJ2-3,TRBD2,TRBV24-1,.,CATSVASGRTDTQYF,TGTGCCACCAGTGTGGCTAGCGGCCGCACAGATACGCAGTATTTT
TRBJ2-1,.,TRBV25-1,.,CASSDAGSPLNEQFF,TGTGCCAGCAGTGACGCCGGGAGCCCCCTCAATGAGCAGTTCTTC
TRBJ2-5,TRBD2,TRBV27,.,CASRGPKGTSGRRGETQYF,TGTGCCAGCAGGGGACCGAAAGGGACTAGCGGGAGACGGGGAGAGACCCAGTACTTC
TRBJ1-2,.,TRBV12-3/TRBV12-4,.,CASSFRGVYGYTF,TGTGCCAGCAGTTTTCGGGGTGTCTATGGCTACACCTTC
TRBJ2-3,.,TRBV7-8,.,CASSKSGARTDTQYF,TGTGCCAGCAGCAAGTCAGGGGCTCGCACAGATACGCAGTATTTT
TRBJ2-7,.,TRBV7-8,.,CASSPGDRYEQYF,TGTGCCAGCAGCCCGGGAGACCGCTACGAGCAGTACTTC
TRBJ2-1,.,TRBV9,.,CASSPRDRSSYNEQFF,TGTGCCAGCAGCCCCAGGGATCGGAGCTCCTACAATGAGCAGTTCTTC
TRBJ2-5,TRBD2,TRBV19,.,CASSLSGKEKETQYF,TGTGCCAGTAGTCTGAGCGGGAAAGAGAAGGAGACCCAGTACTTC
TRBJ2-7,.,TRBV5-1,.,CASSVSRASPLPYEQYF,TGCGCCAGCAGTGTTTCCAGGGCATCCCCCCTTCCTTACGAGCAGTACTTC
TRBJ1-1,.,TRBV5-1,.,CASSPEGGRTEAFF,TGCGCCAGCAGCCCTGAGGGTGGGCGGACTGAAGCTTTCTTT
TRBJ2-2,.,TRBV3-1/TRBV3-2,.,CASSPPTGELFF,TGTGCCAGCAGCCCCCCAACCGGGGAGCTGTTTTTT
TRBJ2-3,.,TRBV21-1,.,CASSNGLAGCTDTQYF,TGTGCCAGCAGCAATGGACTAGCGGGGTGCACAGATACGCAGTATTTT
TRBJ2-2,TRBD2,TRBV24-1,few,CATSDSSGKTNTGELFF,TGTGCCACCAGTGATTCTAGCGGGAAGACGAACACCGGGGAGCTGTTTTTT
TRBJ2-1,TRBD2,TRBV11-3,once,CASSLGNPGLVAEQFF,TGTGCCAGCAGCTTAGGTAACCCGGGACTAGTAGCTGAGCAGTTCTTC
TRBJ1-2,.,TRBV10-3,.,CAISATGEANYGYTF,TGTGCCATCAGTGCAACGGGGGAAGCTAACTATGGCTACACCTTC
TRBJ2-3,TRBD2,TRBV5-1,.,CASSLGGLAGATDTQYF,TGCGCCAGCAGCTTGGGGGGACTAGCGGGAGCCACAGATACGCAGTATTTT
TRBJ1-6,.,TRBV6-5,.,CASSYSGRGGSPLHF,TGTGCCAGCAGTTACTCCGGCAGGGGCGGATCACCCCTCCACTTT
TRBJ2-3,.,TRBV7-2,.,CASSLERSSTDTQYF,TGTGCCAGCAGCTTAGAACGCAGTAGCACAGATACGCAGTATTTT
TRBJ1-2,.,TRBV18,.,CASSPNAPGRGFDGYTF,TGTGCCAGCTCACCCAACGCCCCGGGCAGGGGATTTGATGGCTACACCTTC
TRBJ1-5,.,TRBV4-1,.,CASSPARNSNQPQHF,TGCGCCAGCAGCCCCGCGCGGAATAGCAATCAGCCCCAGCATTTT
TRBJ2-5,TRBD1,TRBV19,.,CASSGRQGETQYF,TGTGCCAGTAGTGGGCGACAGGGAGAGACCCAGTACTTC
TRBJ2-5,TRBD2,TRBV27,few,CASSLSGPYRVASGRASQETQYF,TGTGCCAGCAGTTTATCAGGGCCTTATCGAGTCGCTAGCGGGAGGGCCTCACAAGAGACCCAGTACTTC
TRBJ2-3,TRBD2,TRBV10-1,.,CASSDGTSGTDTQYF,TGCGCCAGCAGTGACGGGACTAGCGGCACAGATACGCAGTATTTT
TRBJ2-7,.,TRBV11-2,.,CASSLDSGTVTGEQYF,TGTGCCAGCAGCTTAGATAGCGGAACAGTCACTGGTGAGCAGTACTTC
TRBJ2-1,TRBD2,TRBV28,.,CASSTPTSGRGNEQFF,TGTGCCAGCAGTACCCCGACTAGCGGGAGAGGTAATGAGCAGTTCTTC
TRBJ2-2,TRBD2,TRBV28,once,CASSLLALAGYGGELFF,TGTGCCAGCAGTTTATTAGCCCTAGCGGGATACGGCGGGGAGCTGTTTTTT
TRBJ1-4,.,TRBV28,.,CASSPAGGDNEKLFF,TGTGCCAGCAGTCCCGCGGGGGGGGATAATGAAAAACTGTTTTTT
TRBJ1-5,.,TRBV28,few,CASSRTGMGQPQHF,TGTGCCAGCAGTCGTACAGGTATGGGTCAGCCCCAGCATTTT
TRBJ2-1,TRBD2,TRBV5-1,.,CASSNAGTSGTNEQFF,TGCGCCAGCAGCAACGCCGGGACTAGCGGGACCAATGAGCAGTTCTTC
TRBJ2-2,TRBD1,TRBV5-1,.,CASSSTGEARTGELFF,TGCGCCAGCAGCTCCACAGGGGAAGCTCGCACCGGGGAGCTGTTTTTT
TRBJ2-2,TRBD1,TRBV6-5,.,CASRPGTGGTGELFF,TGTGCCAGCCGACCCGGGACAGGGGGCACCGGGGAGCTGTTTTTT